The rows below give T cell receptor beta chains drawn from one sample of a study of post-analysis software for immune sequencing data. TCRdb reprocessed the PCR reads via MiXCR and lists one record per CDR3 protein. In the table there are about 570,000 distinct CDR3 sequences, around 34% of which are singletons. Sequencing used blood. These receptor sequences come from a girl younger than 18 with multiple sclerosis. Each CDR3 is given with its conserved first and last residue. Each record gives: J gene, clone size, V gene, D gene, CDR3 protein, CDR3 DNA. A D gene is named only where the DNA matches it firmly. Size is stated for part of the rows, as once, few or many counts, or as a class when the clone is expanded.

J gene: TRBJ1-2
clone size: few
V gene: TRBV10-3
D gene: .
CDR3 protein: CAIRGSAIGYGYTF
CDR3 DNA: TGTGCCATCAGGGGGTCTGCGATCGGCTATGGCTACACCTTC

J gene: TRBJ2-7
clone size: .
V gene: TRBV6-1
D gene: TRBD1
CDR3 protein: CASSPYPTLDRGREQYF
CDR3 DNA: TGTGCCAGCAGCCCTTACCCGACCTTGGACAGGGGGCGGGAGCAGTACTTC

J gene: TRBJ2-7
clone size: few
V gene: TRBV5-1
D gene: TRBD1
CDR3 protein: CASSLVGTGIHEQYF
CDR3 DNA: TGCGCCAGCAGCTTGGTGGGGACAGGGATCCACGAGCAGTACTTC

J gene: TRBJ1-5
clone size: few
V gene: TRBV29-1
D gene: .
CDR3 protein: CSVRTDSNQPQHF
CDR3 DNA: TGCAGCGTTAGGACAGATAGCAATCAGCCCCAGCATTTT

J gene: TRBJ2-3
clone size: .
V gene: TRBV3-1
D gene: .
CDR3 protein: CASSQDAGFADTQYF
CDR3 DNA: TGTGCCAGCAGCCAAGATGCAGGGTTTGCAGATACGCAGTATTTT

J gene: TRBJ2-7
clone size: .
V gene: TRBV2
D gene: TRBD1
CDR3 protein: CASSEDRELYEQYF
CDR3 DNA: TGTGCCAGCAGCGAGGACAGGGAACTCTACGAGCAGTACTTC

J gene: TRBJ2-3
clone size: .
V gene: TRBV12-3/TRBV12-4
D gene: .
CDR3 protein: CASSSGGLDTQYF
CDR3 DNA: TGTGCCAGCAGTTCCGGGGGGCTTGATACGCAGTATTTT

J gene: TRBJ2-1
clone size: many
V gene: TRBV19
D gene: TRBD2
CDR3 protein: CASSGGATYNEQFF
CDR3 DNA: TGTGCCAGTAGCGGGGGGGCCACCTACAATGAGCAGTTCTTC

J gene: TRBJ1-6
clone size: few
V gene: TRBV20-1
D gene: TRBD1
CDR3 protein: CSAVGTGVYNSPLHF
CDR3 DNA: TGCAGTGCTGTGGGGACAGGGGTCTATAATTCACCCCTCCACTTT

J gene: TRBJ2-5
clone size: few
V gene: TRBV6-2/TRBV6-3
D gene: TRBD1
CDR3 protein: CASSDQRQGRGETQYF
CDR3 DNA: TGTGCCAGCAGCGACCAGAGACAGGGGAGAGGGGAGACCCAGTACTTC

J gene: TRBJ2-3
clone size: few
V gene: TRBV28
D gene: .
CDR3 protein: CASSDTGGGVDTQYF
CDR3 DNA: TGTGCCAGCAGCGACACGGGGGGCGGTGTCGATACGCAGTATTTT

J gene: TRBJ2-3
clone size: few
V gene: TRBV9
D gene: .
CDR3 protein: CASSPTPGGDYTDTQYF
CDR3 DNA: TGTGCCAGCAGCCCCACGCCAGGAGGGGATTACACAGATACGCAGTATTTT

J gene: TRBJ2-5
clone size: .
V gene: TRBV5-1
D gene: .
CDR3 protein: CASSSSTDAETQYF
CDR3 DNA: TGCGCCAGCAGCTCGTCCACGGACGCGGAGACCCAGTACTTC

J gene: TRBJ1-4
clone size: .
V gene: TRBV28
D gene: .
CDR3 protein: CASSPPAGAWEKLFF
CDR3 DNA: TGTGCCAGCAGTCCGCCCGCGGGCGCCTGGGAAAAACTGTTTTTT

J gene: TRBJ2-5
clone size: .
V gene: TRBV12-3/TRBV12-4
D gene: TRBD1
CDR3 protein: CASSFRQGVLVTQYF
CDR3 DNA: TGTGCCAGCAGTTTTCGACAGGGTGTGTTGGTGACCCAGTACTTC

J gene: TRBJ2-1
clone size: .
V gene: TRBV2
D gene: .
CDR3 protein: CASSFSEEDEQFF
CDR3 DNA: TGTGCCAGCAGCTTTAGCGAAGAGGATGAGCAGTTCTTC

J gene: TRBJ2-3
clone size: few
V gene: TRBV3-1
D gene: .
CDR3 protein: CASSQHQDPTVDTQYF
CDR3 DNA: TGTGCCAGCAGCCAACACCAAGATCCGACAGTGGATACGCAGTATTTT

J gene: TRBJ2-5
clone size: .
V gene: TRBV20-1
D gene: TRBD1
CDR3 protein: CSATDRAETQYF
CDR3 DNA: TGCAGTGCTACAGACAGGGCAGAGACCCAGTACTTC

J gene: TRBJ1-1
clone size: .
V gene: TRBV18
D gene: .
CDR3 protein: CASSPFSRDNTEAFF
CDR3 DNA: TGTGCCAGCTCACCATTTTCGCGGGATAACACTGAAGCTTTCTTT

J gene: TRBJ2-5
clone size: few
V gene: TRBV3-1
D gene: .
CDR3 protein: CASSQDPPGETQYF
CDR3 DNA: TGTGCCAGCAGCCAAGATCCTCCTGGGGAGACCCAGTACTTC

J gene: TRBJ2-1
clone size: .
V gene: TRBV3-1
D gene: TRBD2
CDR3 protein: CASSQGLASYNEQFF
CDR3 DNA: TGTGCCAGCAGCCAGGGACTAGCGTCCTACAATGAGCAGTTCTTC

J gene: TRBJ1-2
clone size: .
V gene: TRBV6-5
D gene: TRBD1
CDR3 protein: CASSRRGQGAGGCTF
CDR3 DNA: TGTGCCAGCAGTCGTCGAGGACAGGGGGCGGGTGGCTGCACCTTC

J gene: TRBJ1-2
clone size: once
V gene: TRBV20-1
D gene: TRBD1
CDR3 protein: CSARVDRVTNYGYTF
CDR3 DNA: TGCAGTGCTAGAGTCGACAGGGTTACTAACTATGGCTACACCTTC

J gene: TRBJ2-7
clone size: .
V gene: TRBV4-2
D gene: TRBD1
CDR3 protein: CASSPGTGINEQYF
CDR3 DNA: TGTGCCAGCAGCCCCGGGACAGGGATAAACGAGCAGTACTTC

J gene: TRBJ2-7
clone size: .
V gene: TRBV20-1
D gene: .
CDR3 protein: CSASYQYHEQYF
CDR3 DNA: TGCAGTGCTAGTTATCAGTACCACGAGCAGTACTTC

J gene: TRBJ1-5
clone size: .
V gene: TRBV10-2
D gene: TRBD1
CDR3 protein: CASWDRAGNQPQHF
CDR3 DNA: TGCGCCAGCTGGGACAGGGCGGGCAATCAGCCCCAGCATTTT

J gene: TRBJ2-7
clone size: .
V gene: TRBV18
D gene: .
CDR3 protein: CASSPASVSYEQYF
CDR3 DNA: TGTGCCAGCTCACCAGCTTCAGTCTCCTACGAGCAGTACTTC

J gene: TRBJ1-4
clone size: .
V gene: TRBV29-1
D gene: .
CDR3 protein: CSVGGGRPTNEKLFF
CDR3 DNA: TGCAGCGTTGGGGGCGGGCGGCCTACTAATGAAAAACTGTTTTTT

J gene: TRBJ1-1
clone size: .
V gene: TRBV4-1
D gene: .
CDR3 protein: CASSQVASNTEAFF
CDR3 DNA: TGCGCCAGCAGCCAAGTGGCGTCGAACACTGAAGCTTTCTTT

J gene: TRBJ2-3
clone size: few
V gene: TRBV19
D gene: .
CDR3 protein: CASMVSSSTDTQYF
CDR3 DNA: TGTGCCAGTATGGTATCGTCTAGCACAGATACGCAGTATTTT

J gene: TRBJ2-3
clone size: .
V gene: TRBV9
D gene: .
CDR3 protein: CASSVPSTDTQYF
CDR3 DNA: TGTGCCAGCAGCGTACCTAGCACAGATACGCAGTATTTT

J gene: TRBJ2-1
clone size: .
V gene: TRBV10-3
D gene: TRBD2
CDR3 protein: CAISEGTSGGEYNEQFF
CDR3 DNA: TGTGCCATCAGTGAGGGTACTAGCGGGGGGGAATACAATGAGCAGTTCTTC

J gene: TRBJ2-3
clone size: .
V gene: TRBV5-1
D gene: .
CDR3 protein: CASSIRQDSTDTQYF
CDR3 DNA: TGCGCCAGCAGCATCCGACAGGACAGCACAGATACGCAGTATTTT

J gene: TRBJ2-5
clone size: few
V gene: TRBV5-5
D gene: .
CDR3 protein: CASSSQGLYLETQYF
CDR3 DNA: TGTGCCAGCAGCTCTCAGGGGCTATACCTAGAGACCCAGTACTTC

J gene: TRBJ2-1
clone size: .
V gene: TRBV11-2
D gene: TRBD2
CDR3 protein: CASASGTTYNEQFF
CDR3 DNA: TGTGCCAGCGCCTCAGGGACTACCTACAATGAGCAGTTCTTC

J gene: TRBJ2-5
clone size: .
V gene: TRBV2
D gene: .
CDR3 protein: CASRREVETQYF
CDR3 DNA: TGTGCCAGCAGGAGGGAGGTGGAGACCCAGTACTTC

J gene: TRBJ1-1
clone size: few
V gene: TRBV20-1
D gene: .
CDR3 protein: CSARAEQGRVTEAFF
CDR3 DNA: TGCAGTGCTAGAGCCGAACAGGGTAGGGTCACTGAAGCTTTCTTT

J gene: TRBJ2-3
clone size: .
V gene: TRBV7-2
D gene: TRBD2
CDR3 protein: CASRMRGSGTDTQYF
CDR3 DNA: TGTGCCAGCAGGATGCGGGGGTCAGGGACAGATACGCAGTATTTT

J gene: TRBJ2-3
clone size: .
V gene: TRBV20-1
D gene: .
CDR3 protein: CSAYGEARTDTQYF
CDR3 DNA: TGCAGTGCCTATGGGGAAGCTCGCACAGATACGCAGTATTTT

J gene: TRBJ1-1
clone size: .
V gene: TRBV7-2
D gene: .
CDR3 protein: CASSLEVRRTNTEAFF
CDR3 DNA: TGTGCCAGCAGCTTAGAAGTCCGGAGGACGAACACTGAAGCTTTCTTT

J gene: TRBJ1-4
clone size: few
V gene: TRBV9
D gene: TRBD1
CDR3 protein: CASSVGTAGEKLFF
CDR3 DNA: TGTGCCAGCAGCGTTGGGACAGCGGGTGAAAAACTGTTTTTT

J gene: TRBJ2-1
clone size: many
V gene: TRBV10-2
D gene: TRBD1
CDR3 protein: CASSEWQGAKNEQFF
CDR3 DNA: TGCGCCAGCAGTGAGTGGCAGGGGGCTAAGAATGAGCAGTTCTTC

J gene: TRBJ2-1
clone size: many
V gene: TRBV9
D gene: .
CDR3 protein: CASSVDGGSYNEQFF
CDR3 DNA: TGTGCCAGCAGCGTAGACGGAGGCTCCTACAATGAGCAGTTCTTC

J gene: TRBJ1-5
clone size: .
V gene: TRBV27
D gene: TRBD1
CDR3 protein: CASSLYDPSTGGNQPQHF
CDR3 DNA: TGTGCCAGCAGTTTATACGACCCGTCTACAGGGGGGAATCAGCCCCAGCATTTT

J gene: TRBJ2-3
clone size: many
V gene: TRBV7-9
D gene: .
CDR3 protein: CASSQDLTTDTQYF
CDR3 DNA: TGTGCCAGCAGTCAGGATCTCACCACAGATACGCAGTATTTT

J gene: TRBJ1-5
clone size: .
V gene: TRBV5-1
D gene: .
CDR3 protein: CASSLGTGYSNQPQHF
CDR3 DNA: TGCGCCAGCAGCTTGGGGACGGGCTATAGCAATCAGCCCCAGCATTTT

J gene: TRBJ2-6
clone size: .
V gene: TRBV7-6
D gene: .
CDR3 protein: CASSSDSVGANVLTF
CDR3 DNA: TGTGCCAGCAGCTCGGACTCCGTTGGGGCCAACGTCCTGACTTTC

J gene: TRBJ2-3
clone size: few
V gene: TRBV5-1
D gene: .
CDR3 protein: CASRRTITDTQYF
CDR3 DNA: TGCGCCAGCAGAAGGACCATCACAGATACGCAGTATTTT

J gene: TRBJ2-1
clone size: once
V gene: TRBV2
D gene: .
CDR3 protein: CASSNLAREQFF
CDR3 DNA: TGTGCCAGCAGTAACCTAGCAAGGGAGCAGTTCTTC

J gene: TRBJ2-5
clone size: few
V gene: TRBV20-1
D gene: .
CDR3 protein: CSAEDEVSQETQYF
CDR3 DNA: TGCAGTGCTGAGGACGAGGTGTCCCAAGAGACCCAGTACTTC

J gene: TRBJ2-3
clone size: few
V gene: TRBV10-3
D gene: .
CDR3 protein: CATRQEGADTQYF
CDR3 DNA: TGTGCCACCAGGCAGGAGGGCGCAGATACGCAGTATTTT

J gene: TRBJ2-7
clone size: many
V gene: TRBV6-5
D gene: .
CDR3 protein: CASSRDGSYEQYF
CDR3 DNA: TGTGCCAGCAGTCGGGACGGTTCCTACGAGCAGTACTTC